These 29 T cell receptor beta chains share one sample of origin, sequenced in a study of blood T cell repertoires in COVID-19 (TCRdb year 2020). The library was made by the immunoSEQ multiplex PCR assay. The source is immuneACCESS, and TCRdb retained only in-frame sequences with V and J called. Part of the clones is not carried over; for the studies checked, unresolved V genes explain less than half of this, and the remainder is unexplained. The sample table lists about 300,000 clones, about 84% of them with a count of one. The ten largest clones capture approximately 1.5% of the sample. Sequenced input: peripheral blood. The receptors derive from a woman between 50 and 59 years old with acute or convalescent COVID-19.

The CDR3, as DNA: TGCGCCAGCAGCCAAGGACTTCCCTCCTACAATGAGCAGTTCTTC. Translation: CASSQGLPSYNEQFF. V and J are TRBV4-3 and TRBJ2-1; D is unclear. The germline CDR1 and CDR2 sequences are LGHNA and YSLEER. V lost 1 base and J 0 bases, leaving 7 bases between the germline ends. This CDR3 comprises 15 residues.

V and J are TRBV9 and TRBJ2-7, with 7 positions matching TRBD1. Germline V gene data show CDR1 as SGDLS and CDR2 as YYNGEE. Trimming took 0 bases from V and 4 from J; bases not matched to a gene: 4. CDR3 length equals 14 residues. CDR3 coding DNA: TGTGCCAGCAGCGTAGGGACAGGACCTTACGAGCAGTACTTC. Protein: CASSVGTGPYEQYF. Full variable domain (missing parts from reference TRBV9 and TRBJ2-7): DSGVTQTPKHLITATGQRVTLRCSPRSGDLSVYWYQQSLDQGLQFLIQYYNGEERAKGNILERFSAQQFPDLHSELNLSSLELGDSALYFCASSVGTGPYEQYFGPGTRLTVT.

V is TRBV6-2 or TRBV6-3 and J is TRBJ1-1, with 9 bases identical to TRBD1. With V trimmed by 4 bases and J by 3 bases, 15 bases remained unmatched. The CDR3 consists of 18 residues. In germline, CDR1 is MNHEY, CDR2 SVGEGT. The CDR3 region is CASSSPYGQGHGDTEAFF. CDR3 coding DNA: TGTGCCAGCAGTTCACCCTATGGACAGGGGCACGGTGACACTGAAGCTTTCTTT.

The V and J genes are TRBV28 and TRBJ2-7, with a possible D match to TRBD2 (5 bases). The CDR3 is made up of 13 amino acids. CDR1 and CDR2 (germline): MDHEN, SYDVKM. With 7 bases removed from V and 0 bases from J, the gap between germline ends came to 10 bases. CDR3 region: CASTSADSYEQYF. The CDR3 region has the DNA TGTGCCAGCACGTCAGCGGACTCCTACGAGCAGTACTTC.

V gene TRBV11-2 combines with J gene TRBJ2-1, with D perhaps matching TRBD2 (6 bases). Per germline, CDR1 SGHAT and CDR2 FQNNGV. This CDR3 contains 14 residues. Trimming stripped 0 bases from V and 10 bases from J, with 13 bases between. The CDR3 bases are TGTGCCAGCAGCTTAGATCGGGGTAGCGGAGAGCAGTTCTTC. It is translated as CASSLDRGSGEQFF.

V gene TRBV27 combines with J gene TRBJ2-1, with 8 bases fitting TRBD2. Germline CDR1 reads MNHEY; CDR2 reads SMNVEV (reference sequence). V was pared by 6 bases and J by 7 bases, with 11 bases of the junction left unmatched. CDR3 length: 15 residues. CDR3 DNA sequence: TGTGCCAGCAGCCTCCGAGGAGCGGGAGAAAATGAGCAGTTCTTC. Translating gives CASSLRGAGENEQFF.

The chain combines TRBV6-5 with TRBJ2-6; the D is unclear. The CDR3 is made up of 15 amino acids. Trimming removed 5 bases at V and 0 bases at J, with 8 bases between. Germline CDR1 is MNHEY and CDR2 is SVGAGI. CDR3 DNA sequence: TGTGCCAGCAGTCGAACATACTCTGGGGCCAACGTCCTGACTTTC. Its translation: CASSRTYSGANVLTF.

The V and J genes are TRBV7-3 and TRBJ2-1; 9 nucleotides agree with TRBD2. The germline gives CDR1 SGHTA, CDR2 FQGTGA. The CDR3 loop spans 15 amino acids. Trimming at V came to 4 bases and at J to 4 bases, leaving 5 bases not matched to a gene. The chain's CDR3 is CASSSSGRMYNEQFF. In DNA form, the CDR3 reads TGTGCCAGCAGCTCAAGCGGGAGGATGTACAATGAGCAGTTCTTC.

This chain links TRBV7-2 with TRBJ1-5, with D unresolved. The CDR3 has 15 residues. Trimming stripped 11 bases from V and 6 bases from J, with 23 bases between. Germline-derived CDR1 and CDR2 are SGHTA and FQGNSA. CDR3 sequence: CASTSRDSGVQPQHF. In nucleotides, the CDR3 is TGTGCCTCCACCTCCCGGGATTCAGGAGTTCAGCCCCAGCATTTT. The full variable domain, its missing parts supplied by reference TRBV7-2 and TRBJ1-5, is GAGVSQSPSNKVTEKGKDVELRCDPISGHTALYWYRQSLGQGLEFLIYFQGNSAPDKSGLPSDRFSAERTGGSVSTLTIQRTQQEDSAVYLCASTSRDSGVQPQHFGDGTRLSIL.

This chain connects TRBV9 to TRBJ2-3, with TRBD2 identical over 15 bases. This CDR3 region has 18 residues. CDR1 and CDR2 (germline): SGDLS, YYNGEE. Losses at the gene ends were 4 bases for V and 4 bases for J; bases not matched to a gene: 10. CDR3 protein: CASSSRTSGREEADTQYF. CDR3 DNA: TGTGCCAGCAGCTCCCGGACTAGCGGGAGGGAGGAAGCAGATACGCAGTATTTT.

Notes on this clone: The sample carries other DNA sequences with the same CDR3. The chain carries TRBV5-1 and TRBJ2-7; 7 bases line up with TRBD1. Trimming took 0 bases from V and 1 from J; bases not matched to a gene: 4. The CDR3 has 15 residues. Per the germline V gene, CDR1 is SGHRS and CDR2 is YFSETQ. In DNA, the CDR3 is TGCGCCAGCAGCTTGGCCGGGACAGAATCCTACGAGCAGTACTTC. This codes for CASSLAGTESYEQYF.

The chain has TRBV7-9 and TRBJ2-1; 13 bases fit TRBD2. Germline V gives CDR1 SEHNR, CDR2 FQNEAQ (reference sequence). The J segment lost 8 bases and the V segment lost 7 bases, leaving 5 bases of the junction unmatched. The CDR3 runs to 14 residues. The CDR3, as DNA: TGTGCCAGCACCGGACTAGCGGGAGTCGATGAGCAGTTCTTC. It codes for CASTGLAGVDEQFF.

The genes are TRBV5-1 and TRBJ2-7; the match to TRBD1 covers 8 bases. V trimming: 0 bases; J trimming: 9 bases; junction bases outside the gene matches: 11. Germline values: CDR1 SGHRS, CDR2 YFSETQ. This CDR3 contains 15 residues. CDR3 nucleotides: TGCGCCAGCAGCTTGGCGAGACAGGGGAATGAGGGGCAGTACTTC. Translation gives CASSLARQGNEGQYF. Filled out from reference TRBV5-1 and TRBJ2-7, the complete variable domain reads KAGVTQTPRYLIKTRGQQVTLSCSPISGHRSVSWYQQTPGQGLQFLFEYFSETQRNKGNFPGRFSGRQFSNSRSEMNVSTLELGDSALYLCASSLARQGNEGQYFGPGTRLTVT.

V usage is TRBV4-1 and J usage is TRBJ1-5, with a possible D match to TRBD1 (5 bases). Germline loops: CDR1 MGHRA, CDR2 YSYEKL. V was clipped by 3 bases and J by 2 bases, with 14 bases between them. The CDR3 runs 16 residues. The CDR3 protein is CASSHPTPGGNQPQHF. CDR3 nucleotide sequence: TGCGCCAGCAGCCACCCAACGCCGGGGGGCAATCAGCCCCAGCATTTT.

This clone was seen only once. The CDR3 spells CASSGDRGYEQFF. The CDR3 DNA follows: TGTGCCAGCAGCGGGGACAGGGGGTATGAGCAGTTCTTC. The chain has TRBV6-5 and TRBJ2-1, with TRBD1 identical over 11 bases. Germline loops: CDR1 MNHEY, CDR2 SVGAGI. The CDR3 runs 13 residues. J lost 8 bases, V lost 6 bases, and 3 bases had no gene match.

This clone appeared once. The chain employs TRBV29-1 and TRBJ1-2; no reliable D call. V lost 4 bases to trimming and J lost 1 base, with 7 bases between them. The CDR3 is 12 residues long. Germline-derived CDR1 and CDR2 are SQVTM and ANQGSEA. The DNA for the CDR3 is TGCAGCGTTGTTGCGGTTAACTATGGCTACACCTTC. It yields the protein CSVVAVNYGYTF.

The V and J genes are TRBV7-8 and TRBJ1-1; D not resolved. Germline V gives CDR1 SGHVS, CDR2 FQNEAQ. The CDR3 spans 14 residues. Trimming stripped 1 base from V and 1 base from J, with 7 bases between. The CDR3 here is CASSLVEGNTEAFF. The CDR3 region has the DNA TGTGCCAGCAGCTTAGTAGAGGGGAACACTGAAGCTTTCTTT.

The chain uses TRBV18 and TRBJ2-1; 8 bases line up with TRBD2. The CDR3 is 14 residues long. The trim removed 3 bases at V and 10 bases at J, leaving 8 bases unmatched. The germline gives CDR1 KGHSH, CDR2 LQKENI. CDR3 residues: CASSPGLGVREQFF. CDR3 DNA: TGTGCCAGCTCACCGGGACTAGGGGTAAGAGAGCAGTTCTTC. The full variable domain, its missing parts supplied by reference TRBV18 and TRBJ2-1, is NAGVMQNPRHLVRRRGQEARLRCSPMKGHSHVYWYRQLPEEGLKFMVYLQKENIIDESGMPKERFSAEFPKEGPSILRIQQVVRGDSAAYFCASSPGLGVREQFFGPGTRLTVL.

The chain's CDR3 is CASSLDRGAGYTF. As DNA, the CDR3 is TGTGCCAGCAGCCTAGACAGGGGCGCTGGCTACACCTTC. The chain couples TRBV27 to TRBJ1-2, with TRBD1 identical over 8 bases. This CDR3 is 13 amino acids long. CDR1 is MNHEY, CDR2 SMNVEV, per germline (reference sequence). Trimming at V came to 6 bases and at J to 7 bases, leaving 7 bases not matched to a gene.

The chain joins TRBV18 to TRBJ2-7; TRBD1 aligns across 10 bases. The CDR3 loop spans 14 amino acids. Germline loops: CDR1 KGHSH, CDR2 LQKENI. The junction had 4 bases not matched to a gene; V was cut back by 4 bases and J by 4 bases. The CDR3: CASSRRDRGYEQYF. The CDR3 DNA follows: TGTGCCAGCTCACGCCGGGACAGGGGATACGAGCAGTACTTC.

V and J are TRBV4-3 and TRBJ2-2, with D maybe TRBD2 (5 bases). Germline V gene lookup returns CDR1 LGHNA and CDR2 YSLEER. V was pared by 4 bases and J by 5 bases, with 14 bases between. This CDR3 has 15 amino acids. The CDR3 here is CASSPQLDITGELFF. The CDR3 DNA is TGCGCCAGCAGCCCCCAACTAGATATTACCGGGGAGCTGTTTTTT.

About this clone: At the DNA level, this CDR3 is encoded by other sequences in the same sample as well. This chain joins TRBV9 and TRBJ1-1; the D is unclear. Trimming left V 1 base short and J 4 bases short, with 8 bases between. The CDR3 has 13 amino acids. Per germline, CDR1 SGDLS and CDR2 YYNGEE. The DNA of the CDR3 is TGTGCCAGCAGCGTAATGGAGGGCACTGAAGCTTTCTTT. This encodes CASSVMEGTEAFF. The full variable domain, in which reference TRBV9 and TRBJ1-1 provide the parts outside the CDR3, is DSGVTQTPKHLITATGQRVTLRCSPRSGDLSVYWYQQSLDQGLQFLIQYYNGEERAKGNILERFSAQQFPDLHSELNLSSLELGDSALYFCASSVMEGTEAFFGQGTRLTVV.

In DNA form, the CDR3 reads TGTGCCAGCAGCGATTCTCCAGGTTCACCCCTCCACTTT. Protein: CASSDSPGSPLHF. This rearrangement joins TRBV12-3 or TRBV12-4 to TRBJ1-6; D gene unclear. V was shortened by 6 bases and J by 9 bases, with 12 bases between the two germline ends. CDR3 length: 13 residues.

The V and J genes are TRBV7-9 and TRBJ1-3; perhaps TRBD1 as D (5 bases). The CDR3 has 18 residues. The germline gives CDR1 SEHNR, CDR2 FQNEAQ (reference sequence). V lost 2 bases and J lost 0, with 17 bases in between. This CDR3 is CASSLFLGQQLSGNTIYF. The CDR3 nucleotides are TGTGCCAGCAGCTTATTTCTAGGACAACAACTCTCTGGAAACACCATATATTTT.

This chain joins TRBV27 and TRBJ1-5, with TRBD1 as a possible D gene (6 bases). Germline V lookup: CDR1 MNHEY, CDR2 SMNVEV (reference sequence). V lost 2 bases and J lost 5, with 10 bases in between. CDR3 length equals 14 residues. The CDR3 region has the DNA TGTGCCAGCAGTTTAGGGGGCGTCGATCAGCCCCAGCATTTT. This translates into CASSLGGVDQPQHF.

The V call is TRBV9, the J call TRBJ1-2, with 11 bases lining up with TRBD1. The J segment lost 3 bases and the V segment lost 3 bases, leaving 10 bases of the junction unmatched. The CDR3 is 17 amino acids. Looked up from germline, CDR1 is SGDLS and CDR2 is YYNGEE. The CDR3 DNA sequence: TGTGCCAGCAGCGCCTACGTTGGGACAGGGGGGGACTATGGCTACACCTTC. Translated: CASSAYVGTGGDYGYTF.

The rearrangement joins TRBV4-3 to TRBJ2-1; D call uncertain. V dropped 0 bases and J dropped 1 base, with 7 bases sitting between them. The germline V gene has CDR1 LGHNA and CDR2 YSLEER. The CDR3 consists of 15 residues. The CDR3 region has the DNA TGCGCCAGCAGCCAAGATCCCCTGTCCTACAATGAGCAGTTCTTC. The encoded protein is CASSQDPLSYNEQFF.

J is TRBJ2-2 and V is TRBV19; 15 bases line up with TRBD2. V dropped 3 bases and J dropped 7; count of bases not matched to a gene: 15. The CDR3 has 20 amino acids. CDR1 and CDR2 (germline): LNHDA, SQIVND (reference sequence). The CDR3 bases are TGTGCCAGTAGTATTGGCTTGGGCGGACTAGCGGGAGGGCGGAGCGGGGAGCTGTTTTTT. Its protein product is CASSIGLGGLAGGRSGELFF.

The V and J genes are TRBV5-4 and TRBJ2-7; D is unclear. The CDR3 has 13 residues. Germline CDR1 SGHNT, CDR2 YYREEE (reference sequence). V was clipped by 2 bases and J by 2 bases, with 8 bases between them. The CDR3 DNA reads as TGTGCCAGCAGCTTTGGGCAGACCTACGAGCAGTACTTC. Translating it yields CASSFGQTYEQYF.